These 31 T cell receptor beta chains came from one sample sequenced in a study of breast tumors, draining lymph nodes, adjacent tissues. Axillary draining lymph nodes of breast cancer patients supplied the node samples. TCRdb reprocessed the multiplex PCR reads with MiXCR, giving one entry per CDR3 protein. Of 170,000 or so distinct CDR3 sequences detected, 30% to 35% appear once; the ten largest clones hold 4.3%. Sequenced material: axillary lymph node tissue. The receptors derive from a female donor with breast cancer. Some clones in this sample may be carry-over from other donors' samples.

The chain has TRBV11-3 and TRBJ2-7; TRBD1 matches at 9 bases. The CDR3 runs to 15 residues. From germline, CDR1 is SGHNT and CDR2 YENEEA. Trimming at V came to 5 bases and at J to 3 bases, leaving 8 bases not matched to a gene. The CDR3 reads CASSLGTGSFYEQYF. The CDR3 DNA sequence: TGTGCCAGCAGCCTCGGGACAGGGAGCTTCTACGAGCAGTACTTC.

The chain links TRBV9 to TRBJ2-5, with D perhaps given as TRBD1 or TRBD2 (6 bases each). The ends were cut back, 0 bases at V and 0 bases at J, with 15 bases in the middle. CDR1 and CDR2 (germline): SGDLS, YYNGEE. This CDR3 is built from 17 residues. The CDR3 region is CASSVGLGGRDQETQYF. In DNA form, the CDR3 reads TGTGCCAGCAGCGTAGGGCTCGGGGGCCGTGACCAAGAGACCCAGTACTTC.

The chain couples TRBV7-3 to TRBJ1-5; TRBD1 agrees at 8 bases. The CDR3 has 14 residues. The germline V gene has CDR1 SGHTA and CDR2 FQGTGA. Trimming at V came to 4 bases and at J to 4 bases, leaving 3 bases not matched to a gene. Here the CDR3 reads CASSWTGLNQPQHF. DNA for the CDR3: TGTGCCAGCAGCTGGACAGGGCTAAATCAGCCCCAGCATTTT.

As concerns this clonotype: It may be a read error: a sequence one base away is much more abundant. It is likely a read error, because the conserved phenylalanine at the end of the CDR3 is missing. V and J are TRBV5-8 and TRBJ2-1, with unresolved D. The CDR3 contains 11 residues. Trimming removed 4 bases at V and 8 bases at J, with 7 bases between. Looked up from germline, CDR1 is SGHTS and CDR2 is YDEGEE. The CDR3: CASSPDYEQFI. CDR3 nucleotide sequence: TGTGCCAGCAGCCCCGATTATGAGCAGTTCATC.

This clonotype was seen at least ten times. This sequence joins TRBV20-1 and TRBJ2-5, with D perhaps being TRBD1 or TRBD2 (6 bases each). Trimming pared 3 bases from V and 7 bases from J, leaving 15 bases between. Germline-derived CDR1 and CDR2 are DFQATT and SNEGSKA (reference sequence). CDR3 size: 13 residues. The CDR3 DNA follows: TGCAGTGCTAGCGAGGGGGGACGAATGACCCAGTACTTC. The encoded protein is CSASEGGRMTQYF.

The chain carries TRBV3-1 and TRBJ2-5; the match to TRBD2 covers 13 bases. CDR3 length equals 18 residues. J was trimmed by 1 base and V by 1 base; bases with no gene match: 6. Germline values: CDR1 LGHDT, CDR2 YNNKEL (reference sequence). In nucleotides, the CDR3 is TGTGCCAGCAGCCAAGTCCGCGGGACTAGCGGGACCCAAGAGACCCAGTACTTC. Protein sequence: CASSQVRGTSGTQETQYF.

This clonotype was detected ten times or more. The chain combines TRBV4-1 with TRBJ1-6, with TRBD1 as a possible D gene (5 bases). The germline V and J ends were trimmed by 3 bases and 3 bases, with 12 bases remaining between them. The CDR3 covers 16 residues. Germline lookup yields CDR1 MGHRA and CDR2 YSYEKL. The CDR3 sequence is CASSQVQADYNSPLHF. The CDR3 nucleotides read TGCGCCAGCAGCCAGGTACAGGCCGACTATAATTCACCCCTCCACTTT.

Here the CDR3 DNA reads TGCGCCAGCAGCCAGGCCCCAGCGGGGGGATTCACAGATACGCAGTATTTT. This gives the protein CASSQAPAGGFTDTQYF. V is TRBV4-1 and J is TRBJ2-3; 9 nucleotides align to TRBD2. Germline V gives CDR1 MGHRA, CDR2 YSYEKL. Unmatched junction bases numbered 9, after V lost 3 bases and J lost 2 bases. This CDR3 spans 17 amino acids.

The chain joins TRBV12-3 or TRBV12-4 to TRBJ2-1, with a weak D call TRBD1 (7 bases). There are 18 residues in the CDR3. Trimming pared 3 bases from V and 1 base from J, leaving 19 bases between. The DNA for the CDR3 is TGTGCCAGCAGTTTCATGCAGGGGGTGGGGGGTTCCTACAATGAGCAGTTCTTC. It is translated as CASSFMQGVGGSYNEQFF.

Of note for this clonotype: One base away lies a much larger clone, so this may be a sequencing read error. The chain carries TRBV5-5 and TRBJ2-7, with TRBD1 identical over 8 bases. The CDR3 covers 16 residues. With 4 bases clipped from V and 2 bases from J, the junction kept 11 bases outside the gene matches. Germline V gene sequence: CDR1 SGHKS, CDR2 YYEKEE (reference sequence). The CDR3 protein is CASSLGYQQGAYEQYF. CDR3 coding DNA: TGTGCCAGCAGCCTAGGATATCAACAGGGGGCCTACGAGCAGTACTTC.

Concerning this clonotype itself: A read error may produce the germline difference seen at one junction end. This chain joins TRBV6-5 and TRBJ2-5; D perhaps matches TRBD2 (7 bases). The CDR3 contains 15 residues. The germline V gene encodes CDR1 MNHEY and CDR2 SVGAGI. The CDR3: CASSHSEGGPQTQYF. The CDR3 region has the DNA TGTGCCAGCAGTCACTCGGAGGGGGGGCCGCAGACCCAGTACTTC.

This clonotype was seen many times. This rearrangement joins TRBV14 to TRBJ2-5; no clear D. Germline V gives CDR1 SGHDN, CDR2 FVKESK. V was shortened by 0 bases and J by 5 bases, with 10 bases between the two germline ends. The CDR3 has 14 residues. CDR3: CASSQDTGWETQYF. The CDR3 DNA is TGTGCCAGCAGCCAAGATACCGGTTGGGAGACCCAGTACTTC.

Comments on this clonotype: Germline is not matched at one junction end, which may reflect a read error. The chain recombines TRBV5-4 with TRBJ2-7; D gene unclear. This CDR3 contains 14 residues. Germline-derived CDR1 and CDR2 are SGHNT and YYREEE (reference sequence). In DNA, the CDR3 is TGTGCCAGCAGCTTTGGCCTATCTACCTACGGGCAGTACTTC. Its translation: CASSFGLSTYGQYF.

The chain couples TRBV6-5 to TRBJ2-7, with TRBD2 matching 8 bases. The CDR3 runs to 14 residues. The germline gives CDR1 MNHEY, CDR2 SVGAGI. The V segment lost 5 bases and the J segment 1 base; nucleotides outside the gene matches: 4. Written as DNA, the CDR3 is TGTGCCAGCAGTCACCAGCGGGAGTCCTACGAGCAGTACTTC. Amino acid sequence: CASSHQRESYEQYF.

Of note for this clonotype: A much larger clone lies a single base off, so this may be a read error. The V gene is TRBV13, the J gene TRBJ2-3, with D unclear. CDR3 length: 11 residues. Germline values: CDR1 PRHDT, CDR2 FYEKMQ (reference sequence). V dropped 2 bases and J dropped 9 bases, with 6 bases sitting between them. CDR3: CASSLRRTQYF. As DNA, the CDR3 is TGTGCCAGCAGCTTACGTCGGACGCAGTATTTT.

The chain joins TRBV27 to TRBJ2-1; no clear D. Per the germline V gene, CDR1 is MNHEY and CDR2 is SMNVEV (reference sequence). The V and J ends lost 5 bases and 5 bases respectively, with 13 bases between them. This CDR3 contains 14 residues. CDR3: CASSRVVGNNEQFF. CDR3 DNA: TGTGCCAGCAGTAGAGTGGTTGGGAACAATGAGCAGTTCTTC.

The rearrangement links TRBV11-3 to TRBJ2-7, with a tentative D call TRBD1 (6 bases). Trimming stripped 0 bases from V and 5 bases from J, with 20 bases between. This CDR3 has 17 residues. From germline, CDR1 is SGHNT and CDR2 YENEEA. CDR3 coding DNA: TGTGCCAGCAGCTTAGAGGGTTGGGCGAACAGGGATCACGAGCAGTACTTC. This gives the protein CASSLEGWANRDHEQYF.

In its sample, this clonotype was seen many times. The chain uses TRBV20-1 and TRBJ2-7; D unclear. The CDR3 runs 13 residues. Per germline, CDR1 DFQATT and CDR2 SNEGSKA (reference sequence). V was cut by 6 bases and J by 3 bases, with 15 bases left in between. The CDR3 DNA follows: TGCAGTGCAAGTGGGCTTCTACTCTACGAGCAGTACTTC. As protein: CSASGLLLYEQYF.

The chain carries TRBV13 and TRBJ2-6; 14 bases agree with TRBD2. The CDR3 has 20 amino acids. The V gene end was trimmed by 5 bases and the J gene end by 5 bases; junction bases not matched to a gene: 14. In germline, CDR1 is PRHDT, CDR2 FYEKMQ (reference sequence). CDR3 coding DNA: TGTGCCAGCAGCGTATACCCGGGACTAGCGGGAGCAAGGCGGGCCAACGTCCTGACTTTC. Translation: CASSVYPGLAGARRANVLTF.

A note on this clonotype: Mismatch with germline at one junction end may stem from a read error. The chain carries TRBV6-2 or TRBV6-3 and TRBJ2-3, with D possibly matching TRBD1 (5 bases). The germline gives CDR1 MNHEY, CDR2 SVGEGT. This CDR3 is 17 amino acids long. The CDR3: CASSHSSTQGSTDTQYF. CDR3 bases: TGTGCCAGCAGTCACTCCTCGACTCAGGGTAGCACAGATACGCAGTATTTT.

This clonotype was observed once. V and J are TRBV6-1 and TRBJ2-3; D ambiguous. From germline, CDR1 is MNHNS and CDR2 SASEGT. V was shortened by 2 bases and J by 4 bases, with 4 bases between the two germline ends. This CDR3 is built from 12 residues. The CDR3 DNA reads as TGTGCCAGCAGTGAATGGTCAGATACGCAGTATTTT. Translation: CASSEWSDTQYF.

To note about this clonotype: An end of the junction does not agree with germline; a read error may underlie this. This chain joins TRBV29-1 and TRBJ2-1, with D hard to call. Germline CDR1 SQVTM, CDR2 ANQGSEA. The CDR3 is 13 amino acids. The CDR3 is CSVAETSYSEQFF. The CDR3 nucleotides are TGCAGCGTTGCGGAGACCTCCTACAGTGAGCAGTTCTTC.

The rearrangement uses TRBV7-9 and TRBJ1-6, with a weak D call TRBD1 (6 bases). The CDR3 spans 16 residues. Germline loops: CDR1 SEHNR, CDR2 FQNEAQ (reference sequence). V dropped 3 bases and J dropped 7 bases, with 16 bases sitting between them. The chain's CDR3 is CASSLATGHPNSPLHF. The CDR3 DNA is TGTGCCAGCAGCTTGGCAACGGGACACCCAAATTCACCCCTCCACTTT.

Details on this clonotype: A much more abundant neighbour one base away suggests this may be a read error. The rearrangement links TRBV11-2 to TRBJ2-5; maybe TRBD2 (5 bases). This CDR3 is built from 11 residues. CDR1 is SGHAT and CDR2 is FQNNGV in the germline V gene. The CDR3 loop reads CASSLWETPYF. The CDR3 region has the DNA TGTGCCAGCAGCTTATGGGAGACCCCGTACTTC. The entire variable domain, with the rest obtained from reference TRBV11-2 and TRBJ2-5, is as follows: EAGVAQSPRYKIIEKRQSVAFWCNPISGHATLYWYQQILGQGPKLLIQFQNNGVVDDSQLPKDRFSAERLKGVDSTLKIQPAKLEDSAVYLCASSLWETPYFGPGTRLLVL.

The V gene is TRBV11-2, the J gene TRBJ2-2; the match to TRBD2 covers 11 bases. Germline V CDR1 and CDR2: SGHAT, FQNNGV. This CDR3 comprises 17 residues. After removal of 1 base from V and 1 base from J, the junction contained 2 bases not matched to a gene. CDR3 sequence: CASSLGGTSGNTGELFF. The CDR3 bases are TGTGCCAGCAGCTTAGGGGGGACTAGCGGGAACACCGGGGAGCTGTTTTTT.

In this sample, this clonotype turned up many times. V is TRBV6-6 and J is TRBJ1-2; D perhaps matches TRBD1 (6 bases). V dropped 5 bases and J dropped 6 bases, with 13 bases sitting between them. This CDR3 contains 13 residues. Germline CDR1 and CDR2: MNHNY and SVGAGI (reference sequence). This chain's CDR3 is CASSPVDSDGYTF. Written as DNA, the CDR3 is TGTGCCAGCAGTCCCGTGGACAGTGATGGCTACACCTTC.

The CDR3 bases are TGTGCCAGCAGCAGACCCCCCAGAGGGAGGGCTGGGGAGACCCAGTACTTC. It is translated as CASSRPPRGRAGETQYF. The rearrangement uses TRBV7-2 and TRBJ2-5, with 7 nucleotides matching TRBD2. J gave up 5 bases and V 5 bases, and 17 bases lay outside the gene matches. The CDR3 contains 17 residues. Per germline, CDR1 SGHTA and CDR2 FQGNSA.

The rearrangement uses TRBV5-8 and TRBJ1-1; 8 nucleotides align to TRBD1. Losses at the gene ends were 0 bases for V and 4 bases for J; bases not matched to a gene: 8. This CDR3 has 16 residues. Germline CDR1 reads SGHTS; CDR2 reads YDEGEE. The CDR3 nucleotides read TGTGCCAGCAGCTTGGAATGGACAGGGCAAGGCACTGAAGCTTTCTTT. Translation: CASSLEWTGQGTEAFF.

As for this clonotype: Given a much more abundant clone one base away, this may be a read error. The gene calls are TRBV30 and TRBJ2-1, with D possibly TRBD2 on 6 matching bases. The germline V gene has CDR1 GTSNPN and CDR2 SVGIG (reference sequence). Trimming cost V 0 bases and J 5 bases, with 11 bases left between them. The CDR3 consists of 14 residues. CDR3 amino acids: CAWSVTGLHNEQFF. The CDR3 DNA reads TGTGCCTGGAGTGTAACAGGACTACACAATGAGCAGTTCTTC. Together with reference TRBV30 and TRBJ2-1, the CDR3 gives the full variable domain: SQTIHQWPATLVQPVGSPLSLECTVEGTSNPNLYWYRQAAGRGLQLLFYSVGIGQISSEVPQNLSASRPQDRQFILSSKKLLLSDSGFYLCAWSVTGLHNEQFFGPGTRLTVL.

This clonotype was recorded many times. The V gene is TRBV7-9, the J gene TRBJ2-3, with D possibly being TRBD1 or TRBD2 (5 bases each). The CDR3 loop spans 16 amino acids. Germline CDR1 reads SEHNR; CDR2 reads FQNEAQ (reference sequence). Trimming removed 6 bases at V and 3 bases at J, with 19 bases between. The CDR3 loop is CASRALGRAGTDTQYF. CDR3 DNA: TGTGCCAGCAGAGCCCTGGGGCGGGCGGGTACAGATACGCAGTATTTT.

This chain joins TRBV2 and TRBJ2-3; 8 bases line up with TRBD1. Germline lookup yields CDR1 SNHLY and CDR2 FYNNEI. J was trimmed by 0 bases and V by 4 bases; bases with no gene match: 3. This CDR3 comprises 15 residues. In DNA, the CDR3 is TGTGCCAGCAGTGTTCGACAGGGGAGCACAGATACGCAGTATTTT. Protein product: CASSVRQGSTDTQYF. Using reference TRBV2 and TRBJ2-3 for the parts outside the CDR3, the full variable domain is EPEVTQTPSHQVTQMGQEVILRCVPISNHLYFYWYRQILGQKVEFLVSFYNNEISEKSEIFDDQFSVERPDGSNFTLKIRSTKLEDSAMYFCASSVRQGSTDTQYFGPGTRLTVL.